The 9 T cell receptor beta chains below were found in one sample sequenced in a study of monozygotic twins with inflammatory bowel disease. Using the 5' RACE reads, TCRdb records one entry per CDR3 protein without DNA. The sample features fewer than 550,000 distinct CDR3 sequences, with around 2.4% in its top ten. Sequenced material: blood. These receptors originate from a human donor with ulcerative colitis or Crohn's disease, or a healthy co-twin of an affected twin (not recorded which).

The chain couples TRBV28 to TRBJ1-3. The germline gives CDR1 MDHEN, CDR2 SYDVKM. This CDR3 spans 14 amino acids. The CDR3 sequence is CASRTSASGNTIYF.

The V call is TRBV6-6, the J call TRBJ2-5; TCRdb outputs TRBD1, but without DNA this stays unchecked. Germline V lookup: CDR1 MNHNY, CDR2 SVGAGI (reference sequence). This CDR3 contains 14 residues. CDR3 amino acids: CASLKPGGGETQYF.

The rearrangement links TRBV20-1 to TRBJ2-7; TCRdb reports TRBD2, a call that lacks DNA to check it against. The V gene's germline CDR1 is DFQATT and CDR2 SNEGSKA (reference sequence). This CDR3 region has 12 residues. CDR3 sequence reads: CSLNGLNYEQYF.

V usage is TRBV20-1 and J usage is TRBJ1-2; TCRdb proposes TRBD1, but this gene call is untestable without DNA. Germline lookup yields CDR1 DFQATT and CDR2 SNEGSKA (reference sequence). CDR3 length equals 12 residues. CDR3 sequence: CSAEGTYYGYTF.

The chain carries TRBV6-5 and TRBJ1-5; TCRdb indicates TRBD1, and absent DNA this call remains unverified. This CDR3 has 19 residues. Per the germline V gene, CDR1 is MNHEY and CDR2 is SVGAGI. Here the CDR3 reads CASSCYPFGIRESNQPQHF.

The chain recombines TRBV20-1 with TRBJ2-5; the TRBD2 assignment by TCRdb is unverifiable without DNA. The CDR3 runs 12 residues. Per germline, CDR1 DFQATT and CDR2 SNEGSKA (reference sequence). This CDR3 is CSAFSGGQTQYF.

The J gene is TRBJ1-1, the V gene TRBV7-2. The CDR3 contains 14 residues. CDR1 and CDR2 (germline): SGHTA, FQGNSA. The CDR3 loop is CASSLGRTNTEAFF.

The gene calls are TRBV5-4 and TRBJ2-5; TCRdb's D call, TRBD2, is unchecked because there is no DNA. This CDR3 spans 14 amino acids. Germline CDR1 SGHNT, CDR2 YYREEE (reference sequence). The CDR3: CASSLWEVSETQYF.

The rearrangement joins TRBV5-1 to TRBJ2-2. This CDR3 is 15 amino acids long. Germline V lookup: CDR1 SGHRS, CDR2 YFSETQ. CDR3 sequence: CASTARTENTGELFF.